This is a list of T cell receptor beta chains from one sample in a study of OX40 agonist ivuxolimab in advanced cancers. Assay: immunoSEQ multiplex PCR; the TCRdb copy retains only in-frame clones and omits some. Altogether about 59,000 clones are present, 83% being singletons, with the ten largest covering less than 0.9%. The sequencing here drew on CD4+ or CD8+ T cells sorted from blood, taken in a trial of the OX40 agonist ivuxolimab. The receptor source for this set is an adult with an advanced solid tumor such as melanoma, head and neck, liver or kidney cancer. Each CDR3 is given with its conserved first and last residue. The D gene is left open where the match is weak. Only some rows state a clone size, as once, few, many or a class for expanded clones.

>TRBD1|TRBV18|TRBJ2-7|.
TGTGCCAGCTCACCTACCGGGACAGGGAACTACGAGCAGTACTTC
CASSPTGTGNYEQYF
>.|TRBV29-1|TRBJ2-5|.
TGCAGCGTTTTAGGATGGCAAGAGACCCAGTACTTC
CSVLGWQETQYF
>.|TRBV7-2|TRBJ1-5|.
TGTGCCAGCAGCTTCGGCTTACTATCCGGGGACCGATCCCTAGCCCAGCATTTT
CASSFGLLSGDRSLAQHF
>.|TRBV6-1|TRBJ2-7|.
TGTGCCAGCAGCCTTGGCCTAGGTATTTACGAGCAGTACTTC
CASSLGLGIYEQYF
>TRBD2|TRBV2|TRBJ2-3|medium-sized
TGTGCCAGCAACCAGCGGGGGGGAGATACGCAGTATTTT
CASNQRGGDTQYF
>TRBD2|TRBV7-2|TRBJ2-5|.
TGTGCCAGCTCCGGGGGGGGAGAGACCCAGTACTTC
CASSGGGETQYF
>.|TRBV6-1|TRBJ1-5|.
TGTGCCAGCACGGTGGGCATATCTCAGCCCCAGCATTTT
CASTVGISQPQHF
>.|TRBV10-1|TRBJ2-6|.
TGCGCCAGCAGTGAGGACAGAACCGGGGCCAACGTCCTGACTTTC
CASSEDRTGANVLTF
>.|TRBV4-2|TRBJ1-1|.
TGTGCCAGCAGCCCTGCACAGAACAGAGGGACTGAAGCTTTCTTT
CASSPAQNRGTEAFF
>TRBD1|TRBV4-1|TRBJ1-5|.
TGCGCCAGCAGCCATCACAGTCTCTTTAGGGACAGGGAATATCAGCCCCAGCATTTT
CASSHHSLFRDREYQPQHF
>TRBD2|TRBV7-8|TRBJ2-1|few
TGTGCCAGCAGCCTCCGGACTAGCGGGACCGCCTACAATGAGCAGTTCTTC
CASSLRTSGTAYNEQFF
>.|TRBV4-1|TRBJ2-6|.
TGCGCCAGCAGCCAAGAGGGCCACTCTGGGGCCAACGTCCTGACTTTC
CASSQEGHSGANVLTF
>TRBD1|TRBV4-2|TRBJ1-2|once
TGTGCCAGCAGCCAGACACAGGGGGGGAGCTATGGCTACACCTTC
CASSQTQGGSYGYTF
>.|TRBV14|TRBJ2-7|.
TGTGCCAGCAGCCAGTACTTTATCGGGTCAGGTTTGTTCTACGAGCAGTACTTC
CASSQYFIGSGLFYEQYF
>.|TRBV6-6|TRBJ1-2|.
TGTGCCAGCAGGCCACTAATCTATGGCTACACCTTC
CASRPLIYGYTF
>.|TRBV5-1|TRBJ2-7|.
TGCGCCAGCAGCTCAGAGGTCCTAACGCGAGAGCAGTACTTC
CASSSEVLTREQYF
>TRBD1|TRBV18|TRBJ2-7|once
TGTGCCAGCTCACTAAGGGACAGGGGCTACGAGCAGTACTTC
CASSLRDRGYEQYF
>.|TRBV27|TRBJ2-3|.
TGTGCCAGCCAGGCTTCGACTAGCACAGATACGCAGTATTTT
CASQASTSTDTQYF
>TRBD1|TRBV5-1|TRBJ1-2|.
TGCGCCAGCAGCGCTTCCGGGACAGCTTATCACACCTTC
CASSASGTAYHTF
>.|TRBV25-1|TRBJ2-1|.
TGTGCCAGCAGTATAACCACCGGACTCGATGAGCAGTTCTTC
CASSITTGLDEQFF
>.|TRBV4-1|TRBJ1-2|.
TGCGCCAGCAGCCAAGATAAGGGTGGCTACACCTTC
CASSQDKGGYTF
>TRBD1|TRBV6-4|TRBJ1-1|.
TGTGCCAGCAGTGGGAGGACAGGGGTTATGAACACTGAAGCTTTCTTT
CASSGRTGVMNTEAFF
>.|TRBV18|TRBJ1-2|.
TGTGCCAGCTCACCAGGAAGGGGAGCCTATGGCTACACCTTC
CASSPGRGAYGYTF
>TRBD2|TRBV7-2|TRBJ2-1|.
TGTGCCAGCAGCTTTACGGGACTAGCGGGAGTTGAGCAGTTCTTC
CASSFTGLAGVEQFF
>TRBD2|TRBV6-5|TRBJ2-1|.
TGTGCCAGCAAGTCCAGCGGGGGGAACAATGAGCAGTTCTTC
CASKSSGGNNEQFF
>.|TRBV4-3|TRBJ2-3|.
TGCGCCAGCAGCCAAGCCAGGACAGATACGCAGTATTTT
CASSQARTDTQYF
>.|TRBV27|TRBJ2-7|.
TGTGCCAGCAGTCCACCAGGCTTGGGGCAGTACTTC
CASSPPGLGQYF
>.|TRBV7-8|TRBJ1-5|.
TGTGCCAGCAGCTCCGAGACAAAGACAGCAAATCAGCCCCAGCATTTT
CASSSETKTANQPQHF
>TRBD2|TRBV7-2|TRBJ2-7|.
TGTGCCAGCAGCCGAACATTAGCGGGAGGGACCGGGTACGAGCAGTACTTC
CASSRTLAGGTGYEQYF
>TRBD2|TRBV9|TRBJ2-1|.
TGTGCCAGCAGCCTCACTAGCGGGAGGGCCGCTGAGCAGTTCTTC
CASSLTSGRAAEQFF